A single sample gave rise to the 29 T cell receptor beta chains below, sequenced in a study of T cell repertoires in cytomegalovirus infection. These receptors are not linked to any known antigen. TCRdb reprocessed the reads with MiXCR, giving one entry per CDR3 protein. The table records 70,000 to 95,000 distinct CDR3 sequences, around 28% of them present only once. The sample was CD8+ T cells from cultured PBMCs, taken from culture after CMV antigen stimulation. The source of these receptors is a human donor in good health (CMV status not recorded). Some clones in this sample may be carry-over from other donors' samples.

This clonotype was picked up many times. The V gene is TRBV12-3 or TRBV12-4, the J gene TRBJ1-2; TRBD1 matches 9 bases. Losses at the gene ends were 6 bases for V and 12 bases for J; bases not matched to a gene: 11. This CDR3 contains 13 residues. CDR3 sequence: CASSNPGQGEDTF. CDR3 coding DNA: TGTGCCAGCAGCAATCCGGGACAGGGAGAGGACACCTTC.

This clonotype came up a few times. J is TRBJ2-5 and V is TRBV5-6; 10 bases match TRBD2. CDR3 length: 17 residues. With 6 bases clipped from V and 3 bases from J, the junction kept 14 bases outside the gene matches. Per the germline V gene, CDR1 is SGHDT and CDR2 is YYEEEE. CDR3 loop: CASNPRYGLAGEETQYF. DNA for the CDR3: TGTGCCAGCAACCCCCGTTACGGCCTAGCGGGGGAAGAGACCCAGTACTTC.

The V and J genes are TRBV20-1 and TRBJ2-1; D might be TRBD1 (6 bases). Germline lookup yields CDR1 DFQATT and CDR2 SNEGSKA (reference sequence). Trimming removed 5 bases at V and 2 bases at J, with 10 bases between. This CDR3 spans 13 amino acids. Here the CDR3 reads CSASDRTYNEQFF. The CDR3 DNA reads as TGCAGTGCTTCGGACAGAACCTACAATGAGCAGTTCTTC.

This clonotype was found many times. This chain links TRBV7-2 with TRBJ2-5, with 9 bases aligning to TRBD1. The germline V gene has CDR1 SGHTA and CDR2 FQGNSA. CDR3 length: 16 amino acids. J gave up 4 bases and V 3 bases, and 9 bases lay outside the gene matches. The CDR3 sequence: CASSFAGTGSGETQYF. Here the CDR3 DNA reads TGTGCCAGCAGCTTTGCCGGGACAGGGTCTGGAGAGACCCAGTACTTC.

This clonotype was detected many times. The chain uses TRBV7-9 and TRBJ1-2; D is uncertain. Trimming shortened V by 5 bases and J by 2 bases, and 18 bases separated the two germline ends. This CDR3 has 16 residues. CDR1 and CDR2 (germline): SEHNR, FQNEAQ (reference sequence). The chain's CDR3 is CASSVSGNLGNYGYTF. The CDR3 DNA reads TGTGCCAGCAGCGTCTCCGGAAATTTAGGCAACTATGGCTACACCTTC.

Ten or more counts support this clonotype. The chain couples TRBV7-2 to TRBJ1-5; 8 bases align to TRBD1. J gave up 5 bases and V 3 bases, and 0 bases lay outside the gene matches. Germline CDR1 is SGHTA and CDR2 is FQGNSA. The CDR3 runs to 13 residues. The CDR3 loop is CASSFRGHQPQHF. DNA of the CDR3: TGTGCCAGCAGCTTCAGGGGGCATCAGCCCCAGCATTTT. The whole variable domain, filled in from reference TRBV7-2 and TRBJ1-5, reads GAGVSQSPSNKVTEKGKDVELRCDPISGHTALYWYRQSLGQGLEFLIYFQGNSAPDKSGLPSDRFSAERTGGSVSTLTIQRTQQEDSAVYLCASSFRGHQPQHFGDGTRLSIL.

The V gene is TRBV19, the J gene TRBJ2-3; 8 bases map to TRBD1. This CDR3 comprises 16 residues. From germline, CDR1 is LNHDA and CDR2 SQIVND (reference sequence). Trimming took 5 bases from V and 5 from J; bases not matched to a gene: 12. CDR3 in amino acids: CASSDRAGGAEDTQYF. CDR3 coding DNA: TGTGCCAGTAGTGATCGGGCAGGGGGCGCAGAAGATACGCAGTATTTT.

The J gene is TRBJ1-1, the V gene TRBV2; possibly TRBD1 for D (5 bases). CDR3 length: 14 amino acids. The germline V gene encodes CDR1 SNHLY and CDR2 FYNNEI. The ends were cut back, 3 bases at V and 4 bases at J, with 12 bases in the middle. CDR3 in amino acids: CASSDTWGSTEAFF. DNA for the CDR3: TGTGCCAGCAGTGACACGTGGGGCAGCACTGAAGCTTTCTTT.

This clonotype came up a few times. CDR3 in amino acids: CASSYTDRGDTGELFF. CDR3 DNA sequence: TGTGCCAGCAGTTACACGGACAGGGGGGACACCGGGGAGCTGTTTTTT. V is TRBV6-6 and J is TRBJ2-2; TRBD1 matches at 10 bases. V gave up 2 bases and J gave up 3 bases; unmatched junction bases: 3. This CDR3 has 16 residues. Per germline, CDR1 MNHNY and CDR2 SVGAGI (reference sequence).

This clonotype was recorded a few times. The rearrangement links TRBV4-1 to TRBJ2-3; no firm D call. The germline V gene has CDR1 MGHRA and CDR2 YSYEKL. This CDR3 is built from 14 residues. Trimming shortened V by 0 bases and J by 2 bases, and 6 bases separated the two germline ends. For the CDR3, the DNA is TGCGCCAGCAGCCAAGATCGGAACACAGATACGCAGTATTTT. Translation: CASSQDRNTDTQYF.

The V call is TRBV10-3, the J call TRBJ2-2, with TRBD2 matching over 15 bases. CDR1 ENHRY and CDR2 SYGVKD come from the germline V gene. The V segment lost 10 bases and the J segment 4 bases; nucleotides outside the gene matches: 4. The CDR3 is made up of 15 amino acids. This CDR3 reads CATGTSGGITGELFF. For the CDR3, the DNA is TGTGCCACCGGGACTAGCGGGGGGATCACCGGGGAGCTGTTTTTT.

The V call is TRBV6-1, the J call TRBJ2-7; 11 nucleotides match TRBD1. The CDR3 contains 15 residues. The V segment lost 7 bases and the J segment 1 base; nucleotides outside the gene matches: 6. Germline assignment: CDR1 MNHNS and CDR2 SASEGT. For the CDR3, the DNA is TGTGCCAGCAATCCAGGGACAGGGGGGTCCTACGAGCAGTACTTC. It is translated as CASNPGTGGSYEQYF.

The chain's CDR3 is CSVQRYTEAFF. CDR3 in DNA: TGCAGCGTTCAGAGATACACTGAAGCTTTCTTT. V and J are TRBV29-1 and TRBJ1-1; D gene unclear. V lost 5 bases and J 3 bases, leaving 7 bases between the germline ends. The V gene's germline CDR1 is SQVTM and CDR2 ANQGSEA. The CDR3 contains 11 residues.

The V gene is TRBV4-1, the J gene TRBJ1-1; the D gene is possibly TRBD1 (5 bases). The CDR3 loop spans 15 amino acids. V lost 2 bases and J 3 bases, leaving 13 bases between the germline ends. Germline V lookup: CDR1 MGHRA, CDR2 YSYEKL. Here the CDR3 reads CASSQQGWGDTEAFF. The CDR3 DNA reads as TGCGCCAGCAGCCAACAGGGTTGGGGGGACACTGAAGCTTTCTTT.

This chain links TRBV7-9 with TRBJ2-7; D unresolved. The CDR3 consists of 14 residues. The V gene lost 5 bases and the J gene lost 2 bases, with 13 bases spanning the gap. Germline-derived CDR1 and CDR2 are SEHNR and FQNEAQ (reference sequence). Written as DNA, the CDR3 is TGTGCCAGCAGCCCAGACCTATATCCCTACGAGCAGTACTTC. Translated, it gives CASSPDLYPYEQYF.

This clonotype has a count of ten or more. The CDR3 nucleotides read TGTGCCAGCAGCCCTTTGACTAGCGGGGTCGGGACCCAGTACTTC. Its protein is CASSPLTSGVGTQYF. The V gene is TRBV12-3 or TRBV12-4, the J gene TRBJ2-5, with 11 bases lining up with TRBD2. The CDR3 is 15 amino acids. J was trimmed by 7 bases and V by 6 bases; bases with no gene match: 10.

The chain carries TRBV20-1 and TRBJ2-2; 11 nucleotides align to TRBD2. CDR1 is DFQATT and CDR2 is SNEGSKA in the germline V gene (reference sequence). The CDR3 extends over 16 amino acids. The V and J ends lost 7 bases and 4 bases, in that order; junction bases with no gene match: 11. The CDR3 protein is CSGASIAGGSTGELFF. The CDR3 DNA reads as TGCAGTGGAGCATCCATAGCGGGGGGGTCCACCGGGGAGCTGTTTTTT.

The sample holds many counts of this clonotype. The rearrangement uses TRBV7-9 and TRBJ2-1; D call uncertain. Germline V lookup: CDR1 SEHNR, CDR2 FQNEAQ (reference sequence). The CDR3 consists of 15 residues. V lost 0 bases and J lost 5, with 11 bases in between. This chain's CDR3 is CASSLAKHLDNEQFF. DNA for the CDR3: TGTGCCAGCAGCTTAGCAAAACACCTCGACAATGAGCAGTTCTTC. Using reference TRBV7-9 and TRBJ2-1 for the parts outside the CDR3, the full variable domain is DTGVSQNPRHKITKRGQNVTFRCDPISEHNRLYWYRQTLGQGPEFLTYFQNEAQLEKSRLLSDRFSAERPKGSFSTLEIQRTEQGDSAMYLCASSLAKHLDNEQFFGPGTRLTVL.

This clonotype was detected ten times or more. The CDR3 reads CASNIQGYSNQPQHF. The CDR3 region has the DNA TGTGCCAGCAACATACAGGGTTATAGCAATCAGCCCCAGCATTTT. This chain joins TRBV27 and TRBJ1-5; a weak D match, TRBD1 (6 bases). The ends were cut back, 7 bases at V and 0 bases at J, with 13 bases in the middle. This CDR3 comprises 15 residues. Germline V lookup: CDR1 MNHEY, CDR2 SMNVEV (reference sequence).

This clonotype has more than one count but fewer than ten. A much larger clone sits a single nucleotide away, making a read error possible. This chain joins TRBV7-6 and TRBJ1-3; D gene unclear. Germline loops: CDR1 SGHVS, CDR2 FNYEAQ. The CDR3 is 14 amino acids. The CDR3 DNA follows: TGTGTCAGCAGCTTACGGGAGTCTGGAAACACCATATATTTT. It is translated as CVSSLRESGNTIYF.

V and J are TRBV20-1 and TRBJ2-1, with TRBD2 matching 11 bases. Per the germline V gene, CDR1 is DFQATT and CDR2 is SNEGSKA (reference sequence). The CDR3 covers 12 residues. The trim removed 0 bases at V and 15 bases at J, leaving 4 bases unmatched. The CDR3 DNA reads TGCAGTGCTAGAGACACTAGCGGGGGTCTGTTCTTC. It encodes CSARDTSGGLFF.

This clonotype was seen only a few times. The CDR3 DNA reads TGTGCCAGCAGCTTATCGGGGGACGAGTTCTTC. Amino acid sequence: CASSLSGDEFF. V usage is TRBV7-2 and J usage is TRBJ2-1, with D perhaps matching TRBD2 (6 bases). The CDR3 has 11 residues. Trimming took off 2 bases at V and 14 bases at J, with 10 bases between the two ends. Germline CDR1 and CDR2: SGHTA and FQGNSA.

There are many counts of this clonotype. This chain joins TRBV7-2 and TRBJ2-7; 10 bases are shared with TRBD2. There are 16 residues in the CDR3. Looked up from germline, CDR1 is SGHTA and CDR2 is FQGNSA. V dropped 5 bases and J dropped 2; count of bases not matched to a gene: 9. The chain's CDR3 is CASSITSGDAAYEQYF. The CDR3 coding sequence is TGTGCCAGCAGCATAACTAGCGGGGACGCAGCCTACGAGCAGTACTTC.

This clonotype was found a few times. DNA of the CDR3: TGTGCCAGCAGCACCACCAACAGGGGGTTGGGGGAGCAGTACTTC. Encoded protein: CASSTTNRGLGEQYF. The chain combines TRBV7-6 with TRBJ2-7; 8 nucleotides align to TRBD1. V was clipped by 5 bases and J by 7 bases; unmatched bases: 13. This CDR3 has 15 residues. Germline V gene lookup returns CDR1 SGHVS and CDR2 FNYEAQ.

The chain carries TRBV7-8 and TRBJ2-3, with 8 bases matching TRBD1. V trimming: 7 bases; J trimming: 4 bases; junction bases outside the gene matches: 7. The CDR3 loop spans 14 amino acids. Germline lookup yields CDR1 SGHVS and CDR2 FQNEAQ. Here the CDR3 reads CASTKDREADTQYF. Here the CDR3 DNA reads TGTGCCAGCACCAAGGACAGGGAGGCAGATACGCAGTATTTT.

This clonotype showed up just a few times. The chain carries TRBV7-2 and TRBJ2-7, with TRBD1 matching over 12 bases. CDR1 is SGHTA and CDR2 is FQGNSA in the germline V gene. This CDR3 comprises 15 residues. J was trimmed by 5 bases and V by 2 bases; bases with no gene match: 4. The DNA of the CDR3 is TGTGCCAGCAGCTTAAGGGGACAGGGGGCGGACGAGCAGTACTTC. It yields the protein CASSLRGQGADEQYF.

The chain carries TRBV2 and TRBJ1-5, with D unclear. Germline V CDR1 and CDR2: SNHLY, FYNNEI. This CDR3 has 15 amino acids. The V gene lost 2 bases and the J gene lost 2 bases, with 10 bases spanning the gap. The CDR3 nucleotides are TGTGCCAGCAGTGAACAAGCCATGGGCAATCAGCCCCAGCATTTT. It is translated as CASSEQAMGNQPQHF.

The chain is built from TRBV27 and TRBJ1-4; D possibly corresponds to TRBD1 (5 bases). CDR1 and CDR2 (germline): MNHEY, SMNVEV (reference sequence). This CDR3 is built from 15 residues. The germline V and J ends were trimmed by 1 base and 8 bases, with 14 bases remaining between them. CDR3 DNA sequence: TGTGCCAGCAGTTTATTGGGTCAGGGTTTGGAAAAACTGTTTTTT. The encoded protein is CASSLLGQGLEKLFF.

This clonotype was observed a few times. The chain is built from TRBV27 and TRBJ1-2, with 10 positions matching TRBD1. Germline V CDR1 and CDR2: MNHEY, SMNVEV (reference sequence). V lost 6 bases, J lost 6 bases, and 4 bases stayed unmatched. The CDR3 is 13 amino acids. The CDR3, as DNA: TGTGCCAGCAGAGGGGACAGGGGAAATGGCTACACCTTC. As protein: CASRGDRGNGYTF.